This T cell receptor (beta chain) appears in the sequencing data of a study of control samples from healthy donors and cancer patients. Generated by immunoSEQ multiplex PCR, the TCRdb table keeps only in-frame clones and is missing some. The table records roughly 160,000 clones, around nine tenths of them present only once. V shed 9 bases, J shed 5 bases, and the junction held 17 bases outside the gene matches. The CDR3 is made up of 18 amino acids. Germline CDR1 reads MRHNA; CDR2 reads SNTAGT. This receptor was identified in a woman younger than 45 in good health. Sample: blood. The V gene is TRBV6-4, the J gene TRBJ1-6; 9 positions agree with TRBD1. CDR3 loop: CARSPGTGGLLNNSPLHF. The CDR3 coding sequence is TGTGCCAGGTCTCCAGGTACAGGGGGCTTGTTAAATAATTCACCCCTCCACTTT.